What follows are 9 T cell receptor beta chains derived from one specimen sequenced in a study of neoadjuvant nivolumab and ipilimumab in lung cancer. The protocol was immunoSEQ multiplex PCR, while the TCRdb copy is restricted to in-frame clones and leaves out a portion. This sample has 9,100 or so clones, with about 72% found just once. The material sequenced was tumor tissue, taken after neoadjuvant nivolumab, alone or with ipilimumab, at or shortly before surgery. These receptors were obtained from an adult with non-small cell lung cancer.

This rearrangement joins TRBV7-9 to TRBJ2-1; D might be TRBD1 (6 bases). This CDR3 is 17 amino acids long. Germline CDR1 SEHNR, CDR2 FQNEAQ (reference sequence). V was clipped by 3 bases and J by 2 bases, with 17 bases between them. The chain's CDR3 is CASSFRIDRYTYNEQFF. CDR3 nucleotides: TGTGCCAGCAGCTTCCGGATTGACAGGTACACCTACAATGAGCAGTTCTTC.

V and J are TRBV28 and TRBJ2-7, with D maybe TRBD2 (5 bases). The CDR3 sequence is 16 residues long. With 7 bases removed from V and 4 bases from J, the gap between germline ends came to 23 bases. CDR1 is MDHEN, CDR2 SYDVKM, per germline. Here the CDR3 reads CASNHRGSRRTYEQYF. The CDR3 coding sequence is TGTGCCAGCAACCATCGGGGATCGAGGCGAACTTACGAGCAGTACTTC.

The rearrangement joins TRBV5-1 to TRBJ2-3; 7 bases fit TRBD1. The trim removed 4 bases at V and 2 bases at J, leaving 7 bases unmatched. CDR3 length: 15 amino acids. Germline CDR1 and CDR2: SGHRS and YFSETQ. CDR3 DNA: TGCGCCAGCAGCCGCGGAGACAGGGACACAGATACGCAGTATTTT. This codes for CASSRGDRDTDTQYF.

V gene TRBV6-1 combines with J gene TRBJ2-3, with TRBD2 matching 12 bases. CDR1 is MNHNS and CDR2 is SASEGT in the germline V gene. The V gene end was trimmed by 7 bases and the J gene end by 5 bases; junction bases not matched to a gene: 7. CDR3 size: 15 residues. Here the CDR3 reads CASTSLAGGGDTQYF. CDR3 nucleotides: TGTGCCAGCACTTCGCTAGCGGGAGGGGGAGATACGCAGTATTTT.

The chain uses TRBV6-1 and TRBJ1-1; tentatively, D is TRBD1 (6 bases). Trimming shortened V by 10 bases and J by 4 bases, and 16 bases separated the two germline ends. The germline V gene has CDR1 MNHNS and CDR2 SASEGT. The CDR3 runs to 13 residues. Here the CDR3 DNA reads TGTGCCACCGGCAGGGGAAGGTTCACTGAAGCTTTCTTT. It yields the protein CATGRGRFTEAFF.

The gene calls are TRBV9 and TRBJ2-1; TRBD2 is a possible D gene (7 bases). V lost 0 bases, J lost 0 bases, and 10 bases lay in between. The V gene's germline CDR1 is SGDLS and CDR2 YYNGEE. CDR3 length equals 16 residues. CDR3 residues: CASSVGGGGSYNEQFF. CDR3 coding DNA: TGTGCCAGCAGCGTAGGGGGAGGGGGCTCCTACAATGAGCAGTTCTTC.

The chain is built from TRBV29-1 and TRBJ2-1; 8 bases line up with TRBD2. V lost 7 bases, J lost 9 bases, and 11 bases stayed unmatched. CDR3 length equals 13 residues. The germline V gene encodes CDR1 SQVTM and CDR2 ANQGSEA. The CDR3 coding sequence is TGCAGCGACCGGGTAGCGGGATGGGGTGAGCAGTTCTTC. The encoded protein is CSDRVAGWGEQFF.

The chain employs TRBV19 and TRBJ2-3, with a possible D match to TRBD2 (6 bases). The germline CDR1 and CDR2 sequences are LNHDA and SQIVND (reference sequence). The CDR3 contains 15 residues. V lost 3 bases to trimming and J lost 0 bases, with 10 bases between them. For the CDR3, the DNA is TGTGCCAGTAGTATCGGGAGACTCAGCACAGATACGCAGTATTTT. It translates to CASSIGRLSTDTQYF.

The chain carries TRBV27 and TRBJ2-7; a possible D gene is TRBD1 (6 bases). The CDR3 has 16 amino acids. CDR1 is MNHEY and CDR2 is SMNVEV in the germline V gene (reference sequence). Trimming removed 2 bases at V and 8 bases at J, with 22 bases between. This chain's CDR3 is CASSLAQGPGLLQQYF. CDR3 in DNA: TGTGCCAGCAGTTTAGCACAGGGCCCTGGACTTTTGCAGCAGTACTTC.